This T cell receptor (beta chain) was identified in a study of cytomegalovirus exposure and HLA in healthy donors. Study observations and caveats: Investigators reported 150 to 200 TCR beta chains as tied to cytomegalovirus.

Worth noting for this clone: The antigen is unknown.

Data came from immunoSEQ multiplex PCR; TCRdb stores just in-frame clones and leaves some out. The table lists 90,000 to 150,000 clones, about nine tenths of them singletons. The TCR sequence derives from a man aged 18-30 years in good health and CMV-seronegative. The source material was PBMCs.

The CDR3 here is CASSSGTSGNNEQFF. CDR3 DNA sequence: TGCGCCAGCAGCTCGGGGACTAGCGGAAACAATGAGCAGTTCTTC. The V gene is TRBV5-1, the J gene TRBJ2-1, with 11 bases that match TRBD2. The CDR3 has 15 residues. CDR1 and CDR2 (germline): SGHRS, YFSETQ. V was pared by 3 bases and J by 5 bases, with 4 bases of the junction left unmatched.